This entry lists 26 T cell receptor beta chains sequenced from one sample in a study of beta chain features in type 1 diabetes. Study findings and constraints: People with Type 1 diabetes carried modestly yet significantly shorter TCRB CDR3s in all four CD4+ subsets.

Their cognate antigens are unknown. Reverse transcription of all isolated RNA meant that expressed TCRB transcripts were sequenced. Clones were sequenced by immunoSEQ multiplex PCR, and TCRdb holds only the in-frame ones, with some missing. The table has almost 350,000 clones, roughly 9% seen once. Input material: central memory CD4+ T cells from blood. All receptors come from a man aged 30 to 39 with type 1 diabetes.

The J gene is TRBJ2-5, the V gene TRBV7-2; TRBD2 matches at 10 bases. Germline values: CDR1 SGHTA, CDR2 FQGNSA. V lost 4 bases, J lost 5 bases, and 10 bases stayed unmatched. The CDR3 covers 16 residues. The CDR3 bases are TGTGCCAGCAGCTACCTAACTAGCGGGACTGGGGAGACCCAGTACTTC. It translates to CASSYLTSGTGETQYF.

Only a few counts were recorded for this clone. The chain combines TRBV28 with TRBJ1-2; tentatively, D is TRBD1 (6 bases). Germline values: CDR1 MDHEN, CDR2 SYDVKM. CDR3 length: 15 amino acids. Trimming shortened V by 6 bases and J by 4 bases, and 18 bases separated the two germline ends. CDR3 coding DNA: TGTGCCAGCAGCCCTAATTCGGGGGGCCTCTATGGCTACACCTTC. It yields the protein CASSPNSGGLYGYTF.

The CDR3 DNA reads TGTGCCAGCAGCTACCGCGGGACTGCATACAATGAGCAGTTCTTC. It is translated as CASSYRGTAYNEQFF. The chain employs TRBV7-8 and TRBJ2-1, with TRBD2 as a possible D gene (6 bases). V was pared by 4 bases and J by 4 bases, with 14 bases between. This CDR3 region has 15 residues. CDR1 and CDR2 from the germline V gene are SGHVS and FQNEAQ. Filled out from reference TRBV7-8 and TRBJ2-1, the complete variable domain reads GAGVSQSPRYKVAKRGQDVALRCDPISGHVSLFWYQQALGQGPEFLTYFQNEAQLDKSGLPSDRFFAERPEGSVSTLKIQRTQQEDSAVYLCASSYRGTAYNEQFFGPGTRLTVL.

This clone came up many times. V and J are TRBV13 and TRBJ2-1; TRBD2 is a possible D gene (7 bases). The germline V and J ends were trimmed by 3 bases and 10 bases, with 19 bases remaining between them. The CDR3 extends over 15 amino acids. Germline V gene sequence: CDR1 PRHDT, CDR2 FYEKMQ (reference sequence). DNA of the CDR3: TGTGCCAGCAGCTTGAGGGGCGGGGGACACGACGAGCAGTTCTTC. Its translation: CASSLRGGGHDEQFF.

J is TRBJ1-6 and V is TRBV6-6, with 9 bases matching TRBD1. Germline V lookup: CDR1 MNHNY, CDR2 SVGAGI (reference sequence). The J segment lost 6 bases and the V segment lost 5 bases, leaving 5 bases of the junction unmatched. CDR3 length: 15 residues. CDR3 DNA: TGTGCCAGCAGTAACAGGGGGCAGGGTAATTCACCCCTCCACTTT. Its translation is CASSNRGQGNSPLHF.

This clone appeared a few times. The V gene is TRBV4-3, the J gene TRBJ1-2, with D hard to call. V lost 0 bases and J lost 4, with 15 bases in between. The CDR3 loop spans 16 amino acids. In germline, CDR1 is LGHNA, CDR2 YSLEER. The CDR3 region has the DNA TGCGCCAGCAGCCAAGATCTTAAGCCGTCGGGCTATGGCTACACCTTC. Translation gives CASSQDLKPSGYGYTF.

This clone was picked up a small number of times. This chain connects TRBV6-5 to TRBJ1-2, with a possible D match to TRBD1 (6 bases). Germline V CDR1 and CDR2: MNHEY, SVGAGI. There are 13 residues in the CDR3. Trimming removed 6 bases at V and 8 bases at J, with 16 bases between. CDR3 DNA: TGTGCCAGCAGCCCCGAGGGGGGGAGGGGCTACACCTTC. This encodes CASSPEGGRGYTF.

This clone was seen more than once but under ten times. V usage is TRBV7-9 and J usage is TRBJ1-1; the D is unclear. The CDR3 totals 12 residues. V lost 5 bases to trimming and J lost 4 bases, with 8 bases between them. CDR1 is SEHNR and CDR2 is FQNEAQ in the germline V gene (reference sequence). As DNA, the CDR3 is TGTGCCAGCAGCCCCCCCCGCACTGAAGCTTTCTTT. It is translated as CASSPPRTEAFF. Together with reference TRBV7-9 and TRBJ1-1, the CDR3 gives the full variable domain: DTGVSQNPRHKITKRGQNVTFRCDPISEHNRLYWYRQTLGQGPEFLTYFQNEAQLEKSRLLSDRFSAERPKGSFSTLEIQRTEQGDSAMYLCASSPPRTEAFFGQGTRLTVV.

DNA of the CDR3: TGCGCCAGCAGCTTGGGGAAGGACCGCGAGCAGTACTTC. Amino acids: CASSLGKDREQYF. J is TRBJ2-7 and V is TRBV5-1, with D uncertain. The CDR3 has 13 residues. Trimming removed 0 bases at V and 6 bases at J, with 10 bases between. Germline V gives CDR1 SGHRS, CDR2 YFSETQ.

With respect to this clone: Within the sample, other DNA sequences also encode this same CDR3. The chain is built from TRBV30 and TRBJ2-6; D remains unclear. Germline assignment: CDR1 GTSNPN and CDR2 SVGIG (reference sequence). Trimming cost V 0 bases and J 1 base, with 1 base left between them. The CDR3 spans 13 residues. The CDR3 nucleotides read TGTGCCTGGAGTGTTTCTGGGGCCAACGTCCTGACTTTC. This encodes CAWSVSGANVLTF. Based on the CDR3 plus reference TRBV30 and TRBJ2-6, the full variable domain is SQTIHQWPATLVQPVGSPLSLECTVEGTSNPNLYWYRQAAGRGLQLLFYSVGIGQISSEVPQNLSASRPQDRQFILSSKKLLLSDSGFYLCAWSVSGANVLTFGAGSRLTVL.

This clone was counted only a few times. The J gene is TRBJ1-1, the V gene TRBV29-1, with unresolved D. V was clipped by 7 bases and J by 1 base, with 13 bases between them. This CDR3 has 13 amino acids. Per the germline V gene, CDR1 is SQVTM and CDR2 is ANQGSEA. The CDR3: CSGARGSNTEAFF. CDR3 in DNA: TGCAGCGGGGCTAGAGGGTCGAACACTGAAGCTTTCTTT. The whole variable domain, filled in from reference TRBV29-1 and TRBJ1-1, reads SAVISQKPSRDICQRGTSLTIQCQVDSQVTMMFWYRQQPGQSLTLIATANQGSEATYESGFVIDKFPISRPNLTFSTLTVSNMSPEDSSIYLCSGARGSNTEAFFGQGTRLTVV.

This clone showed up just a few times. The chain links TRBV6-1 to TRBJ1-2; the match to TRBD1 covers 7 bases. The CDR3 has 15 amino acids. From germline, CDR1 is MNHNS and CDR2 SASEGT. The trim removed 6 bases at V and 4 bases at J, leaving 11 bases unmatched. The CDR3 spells CASRPPGQNTYGYTF. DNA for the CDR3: TGTGCCAGCAGGCCTCCGGGACAGAACACCTATGGCTACACCTTC.

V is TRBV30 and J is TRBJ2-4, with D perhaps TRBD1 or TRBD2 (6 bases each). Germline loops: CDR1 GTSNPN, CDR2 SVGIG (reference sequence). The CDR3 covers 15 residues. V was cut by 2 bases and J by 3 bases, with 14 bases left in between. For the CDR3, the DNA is TGTGCCTGGAGTTTAGGGGGAGGAGGCAAAAACATTCAGTACTTC. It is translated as CAWSLGGGGKNIQYF.

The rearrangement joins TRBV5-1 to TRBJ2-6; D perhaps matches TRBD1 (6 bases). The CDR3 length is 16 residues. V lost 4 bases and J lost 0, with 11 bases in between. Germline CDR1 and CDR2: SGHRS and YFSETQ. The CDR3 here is CASSMTGNSGANVLTF. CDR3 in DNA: TGCGCCAGCAGCATGACAGGCAACTCTGGGGCCAACGTCCTGACTTTC.

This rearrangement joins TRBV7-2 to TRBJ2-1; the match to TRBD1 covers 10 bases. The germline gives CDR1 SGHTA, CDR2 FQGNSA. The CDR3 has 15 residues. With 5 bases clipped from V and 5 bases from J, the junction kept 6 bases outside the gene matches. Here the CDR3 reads CASSQDRGLHNEQFF. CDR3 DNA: TGTGCCAGCAGCCAAGACAGGGGGCTTCACAATGAGCAGTTCTTC.

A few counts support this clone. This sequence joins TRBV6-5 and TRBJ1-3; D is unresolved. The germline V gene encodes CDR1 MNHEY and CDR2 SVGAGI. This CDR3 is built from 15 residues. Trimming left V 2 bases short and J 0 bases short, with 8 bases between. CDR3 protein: CASSYATRSGNTIYF. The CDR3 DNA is TGTGCCAGCAGTTACGCGACCCGCTCTGGAAACACCATATATTTT.

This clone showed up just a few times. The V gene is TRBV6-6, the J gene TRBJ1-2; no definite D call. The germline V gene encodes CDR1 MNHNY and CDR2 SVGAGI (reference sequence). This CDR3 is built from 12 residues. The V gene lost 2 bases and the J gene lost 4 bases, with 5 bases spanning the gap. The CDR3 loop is CASSYLSYGYTF. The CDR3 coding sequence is TGTGCCAGCAGTTACCTTTCCTATGGCTACACCTTC.

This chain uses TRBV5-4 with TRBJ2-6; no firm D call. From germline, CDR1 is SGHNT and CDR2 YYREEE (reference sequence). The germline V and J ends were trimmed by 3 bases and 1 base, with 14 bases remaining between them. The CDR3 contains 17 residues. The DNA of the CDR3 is TGTGCCAGCAGCTCCCCGGTAGGACCTTCTGGGGCCAACGTCCTGACTTTC. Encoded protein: CASSSPVGPSGANVLTF. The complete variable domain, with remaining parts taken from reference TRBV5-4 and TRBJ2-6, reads ETGVTQSPTHLIKTRGQQVTLRCSSQSGHNTVSWYQQALGQGPQFIFQYYREEENGRGNFPPRFSGLQFPNYSSELNVNALELDDSALYLCASSSPVGPSGANVLTFGAGSRLTVL.

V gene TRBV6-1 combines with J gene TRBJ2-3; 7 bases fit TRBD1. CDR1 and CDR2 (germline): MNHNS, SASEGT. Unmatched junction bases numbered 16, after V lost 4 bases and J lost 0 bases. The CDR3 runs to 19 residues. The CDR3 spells CASSGDRRRVLTSTDTQYF. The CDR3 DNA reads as TGTGCCAGCAGTGGGGACAGACGTAGGGTCCTGACTAGCACAGATACGCAGTATTTT.

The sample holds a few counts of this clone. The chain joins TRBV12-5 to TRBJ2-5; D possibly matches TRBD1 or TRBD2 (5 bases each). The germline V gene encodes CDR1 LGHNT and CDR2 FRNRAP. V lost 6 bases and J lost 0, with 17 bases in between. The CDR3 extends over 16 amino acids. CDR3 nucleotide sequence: TGTGCTAGTGGCCGGCTCCTTGGGACCAACCAAGAGACCCAGTACTTC. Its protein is CASGRLLGTNQETQYF. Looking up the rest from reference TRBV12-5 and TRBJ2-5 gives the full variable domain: DARVTQTPRHKVTEMGQEVTMRCQPILGHNTVFWYRQTMMQGLELLAYFRNRAPLDDSGMPKDRFSAEMPDATLATLKIQPSEPRDSAVYFCASGRLLGTNQETQYFGPGTRLLVL.

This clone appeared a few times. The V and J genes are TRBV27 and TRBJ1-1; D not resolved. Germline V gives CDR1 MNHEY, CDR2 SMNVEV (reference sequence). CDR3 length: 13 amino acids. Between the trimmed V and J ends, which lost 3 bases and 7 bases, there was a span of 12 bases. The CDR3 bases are TGTGCCAGCAGTTTGACGGGCAGTAATGAAGCTTTCTTT. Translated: CASSLTGSNEAFF.

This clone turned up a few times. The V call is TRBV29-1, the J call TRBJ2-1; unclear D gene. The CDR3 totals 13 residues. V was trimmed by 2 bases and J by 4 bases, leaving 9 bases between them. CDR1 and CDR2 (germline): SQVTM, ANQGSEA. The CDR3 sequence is CSVEWQWYNEQFF. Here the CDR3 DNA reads TGCAGCGTTGAATGGCAGTGGTACAATGAGCAGTTCTTC.

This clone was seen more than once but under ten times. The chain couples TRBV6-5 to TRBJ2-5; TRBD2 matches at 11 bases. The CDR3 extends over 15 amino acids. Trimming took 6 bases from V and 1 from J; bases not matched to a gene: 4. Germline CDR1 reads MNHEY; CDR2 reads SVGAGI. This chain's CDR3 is CASSSGTSGQETQYF. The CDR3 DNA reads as TGTGCCAGCAGCTCTGGGACTAGCGGCCAAGAGACCCAGTACTTC.

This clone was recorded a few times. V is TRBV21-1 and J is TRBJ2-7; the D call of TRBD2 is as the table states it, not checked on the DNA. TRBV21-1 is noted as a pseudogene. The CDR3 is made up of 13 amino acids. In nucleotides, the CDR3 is TGTGCCAGCAGCAAAGAGGAGAAGTTCGAGCAGTACTTC. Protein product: CASSKEEKFEQYF.

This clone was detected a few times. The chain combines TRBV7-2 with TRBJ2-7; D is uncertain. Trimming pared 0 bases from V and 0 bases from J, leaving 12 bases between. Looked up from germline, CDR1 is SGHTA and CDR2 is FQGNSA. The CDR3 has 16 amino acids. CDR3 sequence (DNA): TGTGCCAGCAGCTTAGCGGCAGTTAGGGTCTCCTACGAGCAGTACTTC. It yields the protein CASSLAAVRVSYEQYF.

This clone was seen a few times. This CDR3 reads CASSLGTVSTDTQYF. In DNA, the CDR3 is TGTGCCAGCAGTTTAGGTACAGTGAGCACAGATACGCAGTATTTT. The rearrangement joins TRBV28 to TRBJ2-3, with D hard to call. With 2 bases removed from V and 0 bases from J, the gap between germline ends came to 9 bases. In germline, CDR1 is MDHEN, CDR2 SYDVKM. The CDR3 extends over 15 amino acids.